A selection of T cell receptor beta chains follows, all from one sample in a study of blood T cell repertoires in COVID-19. The method was immunoSEQ multiplex PCR; TCRdb's version includes in-frame clones alone and lacks a portion of them. The sample includes some 38,000 clones, 75% to 90% of them seen just once. Material for sequencing was peripheral blood. Receptors were obtained from a man aged 60 to 69 with active or convalescent COVID-19. Both conserved end residues are part of each CDR3. The D gene is left open where the match is weak. A row's size may be missing; if present it is once, few, many or a size class.

j_call v_call d_call clone_size cdr3_length cdr3_aa cdr3_nt
TRBJ2-1 TRBV5-1 NA NA 13 CASMWQGSNEQFF TGCGCCAGCATGTGGCAGGGGTCCAATGAGCAGTTCTTC
TRBJ2-6 TRBV27 NA NA 13 CASRSTGANVLTF TGTGCCAGCCGTAGTACTGGGGCCAACGTCCTGACTTTC
TRBJ1-2 TRBV7-9 NA NA 15 CASSPRRAEHYGYTF TGTGCCAGCAGCCCCCGGAGGGCAGAGCACTATGGCTACACCTTC
TRBJ2-1 TRBV7-2 TRBD2 NA 14 CASSFPAGGPQQFF TGTGCCAGCAGCTTTCCAGCGGGGGGGCCCCAGCAGTTCTTC
TRBJ1-1 TRBV29-1 NA NA 13 CSVVPDRNTEAFF TGCAGCGTTGTGCCGGACAGGAACACTGAAGCTTTCTTT
TRBJ1-1 TRBV5-1 TRBD1 NA 13 CASSLQGNTEAFF TGCGCCAGCAGCTTACAGGGGAATACTGAAGCTTTCTTT
TRBJ2-2 TRBV28 NA NA 14 CASSFLGSTGELFF TGTGCCAGCAGTTTCTTAGGGAGCACCGGGGAGCTGTTTTTT
TRBJ1-2 TRBV5-1 TRBD1 NA 14 CASRSGTGGCGYTF TGCGCCAGCAGGTCCGGGACAGGGGGTTGTGGCTACACCTTC
TRBJ1-1 TRBV19 NA NA 15 CASSTPLGRGVEAFF TGTGCCAGTAGTACACCCCTCGGGAGGGGAGTTGAAGCTTTCTTT
TRBJ1-3 TRBV19 NA NA 12 CASSIEGNTIYF TGTGCCAGTAGTATAGAGGGCAACACCATATATTTT
TRBJ2-5 TRBV3-1/TRBV3-2 TRBD1 once 19 CASILLGMTGGPYQETQYF TGTGCCAGCATTCTCCTGGGGATGACAGGGGGCCCGTACCAAGAGACCCAGTACTTC
TRBJ2-4 TRBV4-1 NA NA 18 CASSQDPLGGVGKNIQYF TGCGCCAGCAGCCAAGATCCTTTAGGGGGTGTAGGCAAAAACATTCAGTACTTC
TRBJ1-2 TRBV16 NA NA 14 CASSQSTAPGGYTF TGTGCCAGCAGCCAATCGACAGCCCCAGGGGGCTACACCTTC
TRBJ1-1 TRBV10-3 TRBD1 NA 16 CAISEQGLSMNTEAFF TGTGCCATCAGTGAACAGGGGCTGTCGATGAACACTGAAGCTTTCTTT
TRBJ1-3 TRBV12-3/TRBV12-4 NA NA 12 CASSIQGNTIYF TGTGCCAGCAGTATACAGGGAAACACCATATATTTT
TRBJ2-1 TRBV14 TRBD2 NA 17 CASSQDRTRNSYNEQFF TGTGCCAGCAGCCAAGACAGGACTAGGAACTCCTACAATGAGCAGTTCTTC
TRBJ1-2 TRBV7-9 NA NA 14 CASSSTDDIYGYTF TGTGCCAGCAGCTCGACAGACGACATTTATGGCTACACCTTC
TRBJ1-3 TRBV6-5 NA NA 14 CATHDWNSGNTIYF TGTGCCACCCACGACTGGAACTCTGGAAACACCATATATTTT
TRBJ1-5 TRBV6-5 NA NA 15 CASRLSLGGGQPQHF TGTGCCAGCAGACTCTCTCTTGGAGGAGGTCAGCCCCAGCATTTT
TRBJ2-2 TRBV4-1 NA NA 14 CASSPLVLTGELFF TGCGCCAGCAGCCCCCTCGTCTTGACCGGGGAGCTGTTTTTT
TRBJ1-5 TRBV18 NA NA 13 CASSPADNQPQHF TGTGCCAGCTCACCTGCAGACAATCAGCCCCAGCATTTT
TRBJ2-5 TRBV18 TRBD2 NA 16 CASSPPGLAGVETQYF TGTGCCAGCTCACCCCCCGGCCTAGCGGGGGTGGAGACCCAGTACTTC
TRBJ1-2 TRBV6-2/TRBV6-3 NA NA 15 CASSRTPEANYGYTF TGTGCCAGCAGCCGGACCCCGGAGGCTAACTATGGCTACACCTTC
TRBJ2-3 TRBV15 TRBD1 NA 16 CATSRGGQVSTDTQYF TGTGCCACCAGCAGGGGGGGACAGGTTAGCACAGATACGCAGTATTTT
TRBJ1-3 TRBV10-1 TRBD1 NA 19 CASYSVRDRPPYSGNTIYF TGCGCCAGTTACTCGGTCCGGGACAGACCACCATACTCTGGAAACACCATATATTTT
TRBJ1-5 TRBV2 NA once 15 CASREGGLSNQPQHF TGTGCCAGCAGGGAGGGCGGGTTAAGCAATCAGCCCCAGCATTTT
TRBJ2-2 TRBV7-9 TRBD2 few 16 CASSNGLAGAGGELFF TGTGCCAGCAGCAATGGACTAGCGGGAGCGGGCGGGGAGCTGTTTTTT
TRBJ2-6 TRBV9 TRBD2 NA 17 CASSVDEGGSGANVLTF TGTGCCAGCAGCGTAGACGAGGGAGGGTCCGGGGCCAACGTCCTGACTTTC
TRBJ1-5 TRBV24-1 TRBD1 NA 16 CATSDAGGGSNQPQHF TGTGCCACCAGTGATGCAGGGGGTGGGAGCAATCAGCCCCAGCATTTT
TRBJ2-2 TRBV14 NA NA 20 CASSQGGLITRDKNTGELFF TGTGCCAGCAGCCAAGGGGGCCTAATTACTCGGGACAAGAACACCGGGGAGCTGTTTTTT
TRBJ1-1 TRBV11-2 NA NA 14 CASSLVRLSPEAFF TGTGCCAGCAGCTTAGTTCGACTGAGTCCTGAAGCTTTCTTT
TRBJ2-3 TRBV6-1 NA NA 13 CASSEKGGLAQYF TGTGCCAGCAGTGAAAAGGGAGGACTGGCGCAGTATTTT
TRBJ1-4 TRBV10-3 NA NA 14 CAISSRGLDEKLFF TGTGCCATCAGTAGCCGGGGTTTGGATGAAAAACTGTTTTTT
TRBJ2-1 TRBV4-1 NA NA 13 CASSPLAYNEQFF TGCGCCAGCAGTCCCCTAGCTTACAATGAGCAGTTCTTC
TRBJ1-2 TRBV6-5 TRBD1 once 13 CASSQDRGDGYTF TGTGCCAGCAGCCAGGACAGGGGAGATGGCTACACCTTC
TRBJ1-5 TRBV18 NA NA 14 CASSPGQPYQPQHF TGTGCCAGCTCCCCTGGACAGCCTTATCAGCCCCAGCATTTT
TRBJ1-3 TRBV7-8 NA few 17 CASSLGPPGAYGNTIYF TGTGCCAGCAGCTTAGGTCCCCCTGGGGCGTATGGAAACACCATATATTTT
TRBJ2-5 TRBV9 TRBD2 NA 15 CASSVALLGGETQYF TGTGCCAGCAGCGTAGCCCTCTTGGGGGGGGAGACCCAGTACTTC
TRBJ1-1 TRBV7-9 NA NA 11 CASRSGIEAFF TGTGCCAGCAGGTCAGGGATTGAAGCTTTCTTT
TRBJ2-3 TRBV5-8 NA once 14 CASSLNGLADTQYF TGTGCCAGCAGCTTGAACGGTTTAGCAGATACGCAGTATTTT
TRBJ2-1 TRBV5-5 NA NA 15 CASTSRLATYNEQFF TGTGCCAGCACCTCTAGGCTAGCGACCTACAATGAGCAGTTCTTC
TRBJ1-6 TRBV10-2 TRBD1 once 19 CASSGGERQGLIYNSPLHF TGCGCCAGCAGTGGAGGAGAGCGACAGGGCCTCATCTATAATTCACCCCTCCACTTT
TRBJ2-3 TRBV3-1/TRBV3-2 TRBD1 NA 15 CASSHLTGLGDTQYF TGTGCCAGCAGCCACCTGACAGGGCTTGGAGATACGCAGTATTTT
TRBJ1-1 TRBV28 TRBD1 NA 14 CASSLTGSNTEAFF TGTGCCAGCAGCCTGACAGGGTCGAACACTGAAGCTTTCTTT
TRBJ2-5 TRBV11-3 NA NA 13 CASSLREQETQYF TGTGCCAGCAGCTTGAGGGAACAAGAGACCCAGTACTTC
TRBJ1-2 TRBV5-4 TRBD1 NA 14 CASSPRGTGDGYTF TGTGCCAGCAGCCCCCGCGGGACAGGGGATGGCTACACCTTC
TRBJ2-1 TRBV5-4 NA NA 16 CASSLGGAGHSNEQFF TGTGCCAGCAGCTTGGGTGGTGCTGGACACTCGAATGAGCAGTTCTTC
TRBJ2-4 TRBV20-1 NA NA 11 CSARVNRVLYF TGCAGTGCTAGAGTGAACAGGGTATTGTACTTC
TRBJ2-3 TRBV19 NA NA 16 CASSRTGTPYGETQYF TGTGCCAGTAGTAGAACCGGGACTCCCTACGGGGAAACGCAGTATTTT